The present T cell receptor (beta chain) was sequenced within a study of cytomegalovirus exposure and HLA in healthy donors. Across the whole study: The approximately 120 validation repertoires, a later analysis reported, used the same platform as the roughly 710 first-cohort repertoires. Findings of the study overall: Cytomegalovirus association was listed for roughly 160 TCR beta chains.

In its sample, this clone was seen a few times. Its target is not known. The CDR3 is made up of 16 amino acids. Trimming shortened V by 0 bases and J by 8 bases, and 16 bases separated the two germline ends. Germline CDR1 reads MNHNS; CDR2 reads SASEGT. Profiling relied on immunoSEQ multiplex PCR, and the TCRdb table lists in-frame clones only, not all of them. The sample holds approximately 270,000 clones, 70% to 90% seen once. The sequencing input was PBMCs. This sequence originates from a young woman in good health and CMV-seronegative. The chain links TRBV6-1 to TRBJ1-4; D may be TRBD1 (5 bases). DNA for the CDR3: TGTGCCAGCAGTGAAGCGGCGGAGGGGATCAGGGAAAAACTGTTTTTT. Translated, it gives CASSEAAEGIREKLFF.